Listed here is a single T cell receptor beta chain. This clone was seen only a few times. Its antigen specificity is not known. Base qualities were left out, and no much larger clone turns up one base away. This sample stems from a study of T cell changes during pregnancy in multiple sclerosis (dated by TCRdb to between 2018 and 2021). The study in broad terms: Changes in the T cell repertoire over the course of pregnancy were examined in this study in women with multiple sclerosis.

Counted from cysteine to phenylalanine, this CDR3 has 15 amino acids. Of the read, only the CDR3 DNA is kept; its 45 bases are in frame from base 1. CDR1 is given as SGHNT and CDR2 as YYREEE, both from the germline V gene (reference sequence). V trim: 0 bases; J trim: 3 bases; unmatched bases: 4. The library was obtained by the immunoSEQ multiplex PCR assay. TCRdb provides this immuneACCESS table in a form limited to in-frame rearrangements. Some clones are lacking; in checked studies, under half of them reflect an unresolved V gene, and why the rest are absent is not known. This sample gives some 19,000 clones in total; about 87% of them show up just once. 4.5% to 6% of the sample goes to the ten largest clones.

The specimen was CD8+ T cells from peripheral blood mononuclear cells, collected after pregnancy. This sequence uses TRBV5-4 and TRBJ1-1, with 8 middle bases fitting TRBD1. The receptor's source is a female donor in good health, enrolled as a control in a pregnancy study. The DNA is as follows: TGTGCCAGCAGCTTGGCCCGGACAGGGTACACTGAAGCTTTCTTT. Translated, it reads CASSLARTGYTEAFF.